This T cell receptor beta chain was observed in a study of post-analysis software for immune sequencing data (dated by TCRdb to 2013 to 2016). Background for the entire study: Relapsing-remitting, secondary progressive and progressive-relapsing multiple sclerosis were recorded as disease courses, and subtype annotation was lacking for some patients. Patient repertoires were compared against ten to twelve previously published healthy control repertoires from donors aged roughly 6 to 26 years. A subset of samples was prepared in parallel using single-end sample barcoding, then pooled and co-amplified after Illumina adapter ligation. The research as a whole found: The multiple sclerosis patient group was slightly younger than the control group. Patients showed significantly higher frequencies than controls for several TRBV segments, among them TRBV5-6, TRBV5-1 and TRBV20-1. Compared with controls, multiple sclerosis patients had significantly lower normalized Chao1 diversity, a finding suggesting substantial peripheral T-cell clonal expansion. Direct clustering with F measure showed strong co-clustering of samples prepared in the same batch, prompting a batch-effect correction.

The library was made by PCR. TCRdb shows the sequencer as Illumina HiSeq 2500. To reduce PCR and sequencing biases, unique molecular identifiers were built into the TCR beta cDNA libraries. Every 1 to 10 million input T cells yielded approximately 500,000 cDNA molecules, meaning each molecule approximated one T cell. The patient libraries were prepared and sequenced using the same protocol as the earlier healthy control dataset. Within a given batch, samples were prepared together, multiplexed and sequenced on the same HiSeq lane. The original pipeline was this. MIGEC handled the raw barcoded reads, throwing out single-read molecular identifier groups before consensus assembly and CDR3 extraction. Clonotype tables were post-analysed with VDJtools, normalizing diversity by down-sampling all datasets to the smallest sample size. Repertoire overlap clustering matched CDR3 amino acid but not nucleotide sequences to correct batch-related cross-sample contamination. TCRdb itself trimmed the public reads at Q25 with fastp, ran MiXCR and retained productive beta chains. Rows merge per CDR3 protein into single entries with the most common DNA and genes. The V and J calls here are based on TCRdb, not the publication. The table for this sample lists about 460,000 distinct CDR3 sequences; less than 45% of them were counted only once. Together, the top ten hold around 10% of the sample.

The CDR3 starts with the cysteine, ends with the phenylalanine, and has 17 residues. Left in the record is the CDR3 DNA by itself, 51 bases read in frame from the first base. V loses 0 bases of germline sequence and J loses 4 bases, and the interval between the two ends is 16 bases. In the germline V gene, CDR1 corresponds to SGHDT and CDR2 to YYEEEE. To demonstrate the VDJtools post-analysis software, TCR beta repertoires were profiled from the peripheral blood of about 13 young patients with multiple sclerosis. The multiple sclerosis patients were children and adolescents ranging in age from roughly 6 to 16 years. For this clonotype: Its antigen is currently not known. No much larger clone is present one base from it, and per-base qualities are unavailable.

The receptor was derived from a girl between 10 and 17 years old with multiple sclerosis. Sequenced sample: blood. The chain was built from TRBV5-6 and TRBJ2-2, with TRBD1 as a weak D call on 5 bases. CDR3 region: CASSLGWGSSPTGELFF. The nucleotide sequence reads TGTGCCAGCAGCTTGGGGTGGGGCAGTTCGCCCACCGGGGAGCTGTTTTTT. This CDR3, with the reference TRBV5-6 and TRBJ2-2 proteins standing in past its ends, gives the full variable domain DAGVTQSPTHLIKTRGQQVTLRCSPKSGHDTVSWYQQALGQGPQFIFQYYEEEERQRGNFPDRFSGHQFPNYSSELNVNALLLGDSALYLCASSLGWGSSPTGELFFGEGSRLTVL.